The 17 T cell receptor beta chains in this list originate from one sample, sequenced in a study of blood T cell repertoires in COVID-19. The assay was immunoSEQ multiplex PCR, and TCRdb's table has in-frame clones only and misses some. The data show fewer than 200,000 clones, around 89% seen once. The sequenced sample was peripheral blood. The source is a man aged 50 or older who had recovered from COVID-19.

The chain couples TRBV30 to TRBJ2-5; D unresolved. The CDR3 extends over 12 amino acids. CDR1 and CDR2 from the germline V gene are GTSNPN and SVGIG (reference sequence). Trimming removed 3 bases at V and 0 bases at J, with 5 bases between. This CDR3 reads CAWRADQETQYF. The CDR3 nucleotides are TGTGCCTGGAGGGCAGACCAAGAGACCCAGTACTTC.

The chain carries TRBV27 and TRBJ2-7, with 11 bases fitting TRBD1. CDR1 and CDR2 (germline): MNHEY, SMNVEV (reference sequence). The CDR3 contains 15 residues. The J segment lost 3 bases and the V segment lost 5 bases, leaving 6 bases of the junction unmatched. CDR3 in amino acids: CASSNTGTGGYEQYF. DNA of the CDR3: TGTGCCAGCAGTAACACTGGGACAGGGGGCTACGAGCAGTACTTC.

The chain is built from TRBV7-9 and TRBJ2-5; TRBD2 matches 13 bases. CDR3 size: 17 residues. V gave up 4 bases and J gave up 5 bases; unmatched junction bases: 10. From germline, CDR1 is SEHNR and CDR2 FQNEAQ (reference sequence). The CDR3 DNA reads TGTGCCAGCAGCTCCCCGACTAGCGGGGGGCCCTGGGAGACCCAGTACTTC. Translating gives CASSSPTSGGPWETQYF.

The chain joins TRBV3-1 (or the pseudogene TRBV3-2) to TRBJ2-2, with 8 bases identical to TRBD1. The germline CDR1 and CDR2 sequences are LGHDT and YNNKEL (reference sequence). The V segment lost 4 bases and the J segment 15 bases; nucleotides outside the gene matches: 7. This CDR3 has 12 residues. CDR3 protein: CASSPQGGMVFF. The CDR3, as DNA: TGTGCCAGCAGCCCACAGGGGGGAATGGTGTTTTTT.

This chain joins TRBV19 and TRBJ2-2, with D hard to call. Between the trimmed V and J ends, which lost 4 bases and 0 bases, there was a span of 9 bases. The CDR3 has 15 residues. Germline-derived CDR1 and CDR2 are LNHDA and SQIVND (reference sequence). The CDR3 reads CASSTFISNTGELFF. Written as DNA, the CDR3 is TGTGCCAGTAGTACCTTTATCTCGAACACCGGGGAGCTGTTTTTT.

The CDR3 DNA sequence: TGTGCCAGCTTTCGGGCGTCAGGCGCGGGCGCTGAAGCTTTCTTT. Translating it yields CASFRASGAGAEAFF. This chain joins TRBV13 and TRBJ1-1, with D uncertain. The germline V gene has CDR1 PRHDT and CDR2 FYEKMQ (reference sequence). Trimming cost V 8 bases and J 6 bases, with 22 bases left between them. This CDR3 comprises 15 residues.

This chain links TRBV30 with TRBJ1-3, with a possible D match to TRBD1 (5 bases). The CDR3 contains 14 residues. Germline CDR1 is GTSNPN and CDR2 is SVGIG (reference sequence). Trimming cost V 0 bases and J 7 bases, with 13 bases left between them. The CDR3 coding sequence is TGTGCCTGGAGTGTACTCGGAGGGGACAACACCATATATTTT. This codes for CAWSVLGGDNTIYF.

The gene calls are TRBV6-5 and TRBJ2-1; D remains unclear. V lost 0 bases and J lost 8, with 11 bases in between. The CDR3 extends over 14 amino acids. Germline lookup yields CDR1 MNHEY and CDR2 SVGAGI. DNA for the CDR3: TGTGCCAGCAGTTACTCCCGGAGCTCACATGAGCAGTTCTTC. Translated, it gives CASSYSRSSHEQFF.

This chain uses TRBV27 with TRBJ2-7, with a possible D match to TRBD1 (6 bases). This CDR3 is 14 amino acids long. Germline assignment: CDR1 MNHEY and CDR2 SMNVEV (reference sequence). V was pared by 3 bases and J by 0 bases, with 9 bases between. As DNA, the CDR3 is TGTGCCAGCAGTTTTACAGGGCTCTCCTACGAGCAGTACTTC. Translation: CASSFTGLSYEQYF.

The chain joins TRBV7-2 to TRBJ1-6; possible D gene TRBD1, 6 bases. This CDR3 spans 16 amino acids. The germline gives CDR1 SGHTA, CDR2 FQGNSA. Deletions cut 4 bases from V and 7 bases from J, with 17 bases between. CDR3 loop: CASSSPRGAGNSPLHF. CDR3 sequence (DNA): TGTGCCAGCAGCTCCCCCCGGGGGGCCGGAAATTCACCCCTCCACTTT.

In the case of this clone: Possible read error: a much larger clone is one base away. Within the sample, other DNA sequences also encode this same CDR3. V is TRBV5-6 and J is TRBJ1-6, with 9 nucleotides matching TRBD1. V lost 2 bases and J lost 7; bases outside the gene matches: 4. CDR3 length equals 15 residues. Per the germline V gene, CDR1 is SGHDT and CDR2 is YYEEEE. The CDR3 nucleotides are TGTGCCAGCAGCTTCGGACAGGGGAACAATTCACCCCTCCACTTT. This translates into CASSFGQGNNSPLHF.

In DNA form, the CDR3 reads TGTGCCAGCAGTTACCCGGGATTTTTAGATGAGCAGTTCTTC. This encodes CASSYPGFLDEQFF. The chain is built from TRBV6-5 and TRBJ2-1; possible D gene TRBD2, 5 bases. From germline, CDR1 is MNHEY and CDR2 SVGAGI. This CDR3 spans 14 amino acids. The V and J ends lost 2 bases and 8 bases respectively, with 13 bases between them.

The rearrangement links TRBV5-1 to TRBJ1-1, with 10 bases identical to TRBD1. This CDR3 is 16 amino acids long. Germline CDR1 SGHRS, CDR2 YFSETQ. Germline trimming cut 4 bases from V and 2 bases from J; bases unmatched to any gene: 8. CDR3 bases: TGCGCCAGCAGCCCTACACGACAGGGGGCTAACACTGAAGCTTTCTTT. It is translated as CASSPTRQGANTEAFF.

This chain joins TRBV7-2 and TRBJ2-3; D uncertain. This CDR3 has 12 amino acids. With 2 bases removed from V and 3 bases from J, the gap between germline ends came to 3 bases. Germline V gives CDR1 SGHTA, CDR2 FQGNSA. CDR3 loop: CASSLITDTQYF. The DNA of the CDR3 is TGTGCCAGCAGCTTAATAACAGATACGCAGTATTTT.

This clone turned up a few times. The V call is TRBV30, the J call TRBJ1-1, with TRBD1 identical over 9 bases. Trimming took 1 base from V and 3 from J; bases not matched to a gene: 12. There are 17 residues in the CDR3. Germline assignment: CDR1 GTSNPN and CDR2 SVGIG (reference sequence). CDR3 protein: CAWSELTTGGRDTEAFF. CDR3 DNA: TGTGCCTGGAGTGAACTCACCACAGGGGGCAGGGACACTGAAGCTTTCTTT.

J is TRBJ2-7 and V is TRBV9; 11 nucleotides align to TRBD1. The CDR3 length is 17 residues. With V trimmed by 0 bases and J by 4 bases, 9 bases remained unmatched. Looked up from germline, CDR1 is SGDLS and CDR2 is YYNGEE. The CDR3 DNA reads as TGTGCCAGCAGCGTAGCCAACTTTGGGACAGGGGGGTACGAGCAGTACTTC. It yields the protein CASSVANFGTGGYEQYF.

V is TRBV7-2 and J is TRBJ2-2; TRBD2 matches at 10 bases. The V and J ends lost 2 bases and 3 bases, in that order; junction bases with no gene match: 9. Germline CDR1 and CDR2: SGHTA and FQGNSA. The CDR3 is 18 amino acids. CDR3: CASSLKVGTSAYTGELFF. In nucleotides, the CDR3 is TGTGCCAGCAGCTTAAAGGTTGGGACTAGCGCTTACACCGGGGAGCTGTTTTTT.